Detailed here is one TCR beta chain. The antigen is unknown. The same CDR3 can be traced to other DNA sequences in this sample. This sample is part of a study of OX40 agonist ivuxolimab in advanced cancers. Study overall: Patients treated during dose escalation were battling hepatocellular carcinoma, melanoma, renal cell or head and neck cancer. The mean age was approximately 60 years, ranging from roughly 23 to 90, with around four fifths of participants male.

The study's findings and limits: More expanded clones were found, on average, in CD8+ than in CD4+ T cells.

The ends were cut back, 3 bases at V and 6 bases at J, with 10 bases in the middle. This CDR3 is 14 amino acids long. Germline V gives CDR1 SGHRS, CDR2 YFSETQ. Profiling relied on immunoSEQ multiplex PCR, and the TCRdb table lists in-frame clones only, not all of them. The repertoire has tens of thousands of clones, roughly 90% of them found once; the top ten carry 0.25% to 0.3%. The chain uses TRBV5-1 and TRBJ1-6; D is unresolved. The origin of this receptor is an adult with an advanced solid tumor such as melanoma, head and neck, liver or kidney cancer. The input for sequencing was CD4+ or CD8+ T cells sorted from blood, taken in a trial of the OX40 agonist ivuxolimab. The CDR3 DNA follows: TGCGCCAGCAGCTCCGGACTGACTAATTCACCCCTCCACTTT. Amino acid sequence: CASSSGLTNSPLHF.